Below, 16 T cell receptor beta chains from the same sample are listed, as sequenced in a study of blood T cell repertoires in COVID-19. The data were produced by immunoSEQ multiplex PCR, yet TCRdb's version contains in-frame clones alone and is incomplete. The table lists around 240,000 clones, roughly 85% of them singletons. The specimen sequenced was peripheral blood. Receptors were obtained from a man aged 40-55 years with acute or convalescent COVID-19.

This chain links TRBV7-9 with TRBJ2-7; 12 bases line up with TRBD2. After removal of 6 bases from V and 4 bases from J, the junction contained 7 bases not matched to a gene. The CDR3 length is 15 residues. CDR1 SEHNR and CDR2 FQNEAQ come from the germline V gene (reference sequence). This CDR3 is CASRRTSGALYEQYF. Here the CDR3 DNA reads TGTGCCAGCAGGCGGACTAGCGGGGCCTTGTACGAGCAGTACTTC.

V is TRBV27 and J is TRBJ2-5; TRBD1 agrees at 8 bases. CDR3 length: 13 residues. The V and J ends lost 5 bases and 4 bases, in that order; junction bases with no gene match: 3. Germline V gene sequence: CDR1 MNHEY, CDR2 SMNVEV (reference sequence). As DNA, the CDR3 is TGTGCCAGCAGTCTCAGGGGGCTAGAGACCCAGTACTTC. Encoded protein: CASSLRGLETQYF.

The chain carries TRBV5-1 and TRBJ1-2; 8 nucleotides agree with TRBD1. Germline CDR1 reads SGHRS; CDR2 reads YFSETQ. The CDR3 has 17 residues. V trimming: 0 bases; J trimming: 5 bases; junction bases outside the gene matches: 12. The CDR3 loop is CASSLVAGGAGEYGYTF. CDR3 in DNA: TGCGCCAGCAGCTTGGTGGCAGGGGGCGCGGGGGAATATGGCTACACCTTC.

The chain joins TRBV7-9 to TRBJ1-5, with D uncertain. This CDR3 has 17 residues. Per the germline V gene, CDR1 is SEHNR and CDR2 is FQNEAQ (reference sequence). Trimming pared 1 base from V and 0 bases from J, leaving 13 bases between. The CDR3 sequence is CASSLVGRELSNQPQHF. The CDR3 bases are TGTGCCAGCAGCTTAGTTGGCCGGGAACTTAGCAATCAGCCCCAGCATTTT. Full variable domain (rest looked up from reference TRBV7-9 and TRBJ1-5): DTGVSQNPRHKITKRGQNVTFRCDPISEHNRLYWYRQTLGQGPEFLTYFQNEAQLEKSRLLSDRFSAERPKGSFSTLEIQRTEQGDSAMYLCASSLVGRELSNQPQHFGDGTRLSIL.

The CDR3 region is CATSNDRISGNTIYF. The CDR3 DNA is TGTGCCACCAGTAATGACAGAATCTCTGGAAACACCATATATTTT. The chain employs TRBV24-1 and TRBJ1-3; maybe TRBD1 (5 bases). With 6 bases removed from V and 0 bases from J, the gap between germline ends came to 11 bases. Germline CDR1 KGHDR, CDR2 SFDVKD. This CDR3 has 15 amino acids.

The chain's CDR3 is CASSYVSVNYGYTF. Here the CDR3 DNA reads TGTGCCAGCAGTTACGTTTCCGTTAACTATGGCTACACCTTC. This chain uses TRBV6-6 with TRBJ1-2; D gene uncertain. V was shortened by 2 bases and J by 1 base, with 8 bases between the two germline ends. The germline V gene encodes CDR1 MNHNY and CDR2 SVGAGI (reference sequence). The CDR3 runs 14 residues.

The chain combines TRBV5-4 with TRBJ2-3; D remains ambiguous. CDR3 length: 14 amino acids. CDR1 is SGHNT and CDR2 is YYREEE in the germline V gene (reference sequence). Trimming removed 0 bases from V and 3 bases from J, with 8 bases in between. In DNA, the CDR3 is TGTGCCAGCAGCTTGGGCGGTTTGACAGATACGCAGTATTTT. It is translated as CASSLGGLTDTQYF.

The rearrangement links TRBV6-2 or TRBV6-3 to TRBJ1-2, with no clear D. Trimming left V 6 bases short and J 8 bases short, with 25 bases between. The CDR3 contains 16 residues. Looked up from germline, CDR1 is MNHEY and CDR2 is SVGEGT. The CDR3 nucleotides read TGTGCCAGCAGCGAGATCATGGAGAGCTTACGGTGGGGCTACACCTTC. Amino acids: CASSEIMESLRWGYTF.

V is TRBV5-4 and J is TRBJ2-7; 9 nucleotides agree with TRBD1. The CDR3 covers 13 residues. Trimming at V came to 3 bases and at J to 6 bases, leaving 4 bases not matched to a gene. The germline V gene encodes CDR1 SGHNT and CDR2 YYREEE (reference sequence). The CDR3: CASSWGQGGEQYF. Here the CDR3 DNA reads TGTGCCAGCAGCTGGGGACAGGGAGGCGAGCAGTACTTC.

The J gene is TRBJ2-1, the V gene TRBV7-2, with TRBD1 matching over 8 bases. J was trimmed by 3 bases and V by 1 base; bases with no gene match: 2. The CDR3 spans 15 residues. The germline CDR1 and CDR2 sequences are SGHTA and FQGNSA. CDR3 loop: CASSLGQGIYNEQFF. The DNA for the CDR3 is TGTGCCAGCAGCTTAGGACAGGGGATCTACAATGAGCAGTTCTTC. The complete variable domain, with remaining parts taken from reference TRBV7-2 and TRBJ2-1, reads GAGVSQSPSNKVTEKGKDVELRCDPISGHTALYWYRQSLGQGLEFLIYFQGNSAPDKSGLPSDRFSAERTGGSVSTLTIQRTQQEDSAVYLCASSLGQGIYNEQFFGPGTRLTVL.

This chain's CDR3 is CASSLDGTDTYEQYF. The CDR3 coding sequence is TGCGCCAGCAGCTTGGACGGGACAGATACCTACGAGCAGTACTTC. The V and J genes are TRBV5-1 and TRBJ2-7; 7 bases are shared with TRBD1. The CDR3 spans 15 residues. Trimming took 0 bases from V and 2 from J; bases not matched to a gene: 5. Germline-derived CDR1 and CDR2 are SGHRS and YFSETQ.

The chain carries TRBV28 and TRBJ2-7; 10 nucleotides line up with TRBD1. This CDR3 region has 14 residues. Germline CDR1 and CDR2: MDHEN and SYDVKM. V was clipped by 7 bases and J by 4 bases; unmatched bases: 7. DNA for the CDR3: TGTGCCAGCAAAGCAAGGACAGGGGGGTACGAGCAGTACTTC. Translation: CASKARTGGYEQYF.

The count of this clone is one. The chain carries TRBV28 and TRBJ1-1; 8 bases align to TRBD1. V was clipped by 2 bases and J by 1 base; unmatched bases: 3. CDR3 length: 15 residues. Germline loops: CDR1 MDHEN, CDR2 SYDVKM. The CDR3: CASSLQGASNTEAFF. In DNA form, the CDR3 reads TGTGCCAGCAGTTTACAGGGGGCATCGAACACTGAAGCTTTCTTT.

The rearrangement uses TRBV28 and TRBJ1-1, with D unresolved. The germline CDR1 and CDR2 sequences are MDHEN and SYDVKM. V shed 2 bases and J shed 2 bases, with 9 bases lying between them. The CDR3 runs 14 residues. Written as DNA, the CDR3 is TGTGCCAGCAGTTTAGCCGCGGAAAACACTGAAGCTTTCTTT. Its protein product is CASSLAAENTEAFF. The full variable domain, rest sourced from reference TRBV28 and TRBJ1-1, is DVKVTQSSRYLVKRTGEKVFLECVQDMDHENMFWYRQDPGLGLRLIYFSYDVKMKEKGDIPEGYSVSREKKERFSLILESASTNQTSMYLCASSLAAENTEAFFGQGTRLTVV.

The chain recombines TRBV24-1 with TRBJ1-2, with TRBD1 identical over 8 bases. This CDR3 spans 18 amino acids. V was pared by 2 bases and J by 0 bases, with 10 bases of the junction left unmatched. The germline gives CDR1 KGHDR, CDR2 SFDVKD. DNA for the CDR3: TGTGCCACCAGTGATTCCGGACAGGGCTCGAGGACTAACTATGGCTACACCTTC. As protein: CATSDSGQGSRTNYGYTF.

The CDR3 region has the DNA TGTGCCAGCAGTGAAACCGAGGGGCCCCAGCATTTT. Its translation is CASSETEGPQHF. The chain uses TRBV6-1 and TRBJ1-5; no reliable D call. Germline V gene lookup returns CDR1 MNHNS and CDR2 SASEGT. This CDR3 region has 12 residues. Trimming removed 2 bases at V and 9 bases at J, with 8 bases between.